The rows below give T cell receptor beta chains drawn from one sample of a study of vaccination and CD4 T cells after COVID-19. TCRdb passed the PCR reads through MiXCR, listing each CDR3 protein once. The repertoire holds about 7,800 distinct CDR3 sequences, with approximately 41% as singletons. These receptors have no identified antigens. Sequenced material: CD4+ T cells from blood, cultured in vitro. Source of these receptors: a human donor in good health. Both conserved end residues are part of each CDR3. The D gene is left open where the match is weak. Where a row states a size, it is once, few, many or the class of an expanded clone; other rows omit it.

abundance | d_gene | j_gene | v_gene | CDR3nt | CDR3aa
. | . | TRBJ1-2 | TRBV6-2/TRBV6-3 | TGTGCCAGCAGAAACAGGGACCCCTATGGCTACACCTTC | CASRNRDPYGYTF
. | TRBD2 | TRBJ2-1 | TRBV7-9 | TGTGCCAGCAGCGCCAGACTAGCGGGATATGAGCAGTTCTTC | CASSARLAGYEQFF
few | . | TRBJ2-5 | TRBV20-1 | TGCAGTGCTCCTAGGGAAGGGGAGGAGACCCAGTACTTC | CSAPREGEETQYF
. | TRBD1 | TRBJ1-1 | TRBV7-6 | TGTGCCAGCAGCTTAGACAGGGGCACTGAAGCTTTCTTT | CASSLDRGTEAFF
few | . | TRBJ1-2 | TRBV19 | TGTGCCAGTACCGATTGGCGGGGGGCAAACTATGGCTACACCTTC | CASTDWRGANYGYTF
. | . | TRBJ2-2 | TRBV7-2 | TGTGCCATAGGCATGGGACAGAACACCGGGGAGCTGTTTTTT | CAIGMGQNTGELFF
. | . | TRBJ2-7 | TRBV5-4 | TGTGCCAGCAGCCCCCCCCGCGCGAGCCCCTACGAGCAGTACTTC | CASSPPRASPYEQYF
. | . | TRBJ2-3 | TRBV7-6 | TGTGCCAGCAGCTTAGCACAGTACACAGATACGCAGTATTTT | CASSLAQYTDTQYF
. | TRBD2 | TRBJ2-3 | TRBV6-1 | TGTGCCAGCAGTGAAGTACTAGCGGGCACAGATACGCAGTATTTT | CASSEVLAGTDTQYF
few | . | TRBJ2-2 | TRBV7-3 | TGTGCCAGCAGCCCCTCAGGGTCGAACACCGGGGAGCTGTTTTTT | CASSPSGSNTGELFF
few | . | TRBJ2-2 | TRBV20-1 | TGCAGTGCTAGAGCCCAGGGGAGGGGCTACACCGGGGAGCTGTTTTTT | CSARAQGRGYTGELFF
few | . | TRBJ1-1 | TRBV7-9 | TGTGCCAGCAGCTTACCGCCCCCTGGAGCTGAAGCTTTCTTT | CASSLPPPGAEAFF
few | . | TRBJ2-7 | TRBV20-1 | TGCAGTGCTCTCGGGTCCCTCCCCGGGGTGCAGTACTTC | CSALGSLPGVQYF
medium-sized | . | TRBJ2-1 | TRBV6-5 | TGTGCCAGCAGTTTGACGTCGAGCTCCTACAATGAGCAGTTCTTC | CASSLTSSSYNEQFF
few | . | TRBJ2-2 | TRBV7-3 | TGTGCCAGCAGCTTAGCTGCCACCGGGGAGCTGTTTTTT | CASSLAATGELFF
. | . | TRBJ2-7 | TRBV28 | TGTGCCAGCAGTTTCAGGGAGACCTACTCCTACGAGCAGTACTTC | CASSFRETYSYEQYF
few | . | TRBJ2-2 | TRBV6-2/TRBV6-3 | TGTGCCAGCAGTCGGACAGCCACCGGGGAGCTGTTTTTT | CASSRTATGELFF
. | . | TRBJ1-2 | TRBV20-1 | TGCAGTGCTAGATTCCTTGATCCGAATGGCTATGGCTACACCTTC | CSARFLDPNGYGYTF
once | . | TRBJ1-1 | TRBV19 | TGTGCCAGTAGTATTTTAGGGCCCCCTGAAGCTTTCTTT | CASSILGPPEAFF
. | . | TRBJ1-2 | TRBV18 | TGTGCCAGCTCACCACCTGACAGCCGCTATGGCTACACCTTC | CASSPPDSRYGYTF
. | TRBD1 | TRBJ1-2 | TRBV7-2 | TGTGCCAGCAGCAACAGGGGAAGGGAGGGCTACACCTTC | CASSNRGREGYTF
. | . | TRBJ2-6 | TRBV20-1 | TGCAGTGCTACAAAAGGGGCCAACGTCCTGACTTTC | CSATKGANVLTF